These 8 T cell receptor beta chains share one sample of origin, sequenced in a study of technical replicates of blood from a handful of donors. Generated by immunoSEQ multiplex PCR, the TCRdb table keeps only in-frame clones and is missing some. The profile shows approximately 82,000 clones, more than 90% of them singletons. Input material: T cells isolated from PBMCs. The origin of the receptors is a human donor in good health. Some clones in this sample may be carry-over from other donors' samples.

This chain links TRBV9 with TRBJ2-1; perhaps TRBD2 as D (5 bases). V was clipped by 3 bases and J by 0 bases, with 13 bases between them. The CDR3 is 16 residues long. Germline-derived CDR1 and CDR2 are SGDLS and YYNGEE. The CDR3 region is CASSGLTPSSYNEQFF. The CDR3 DNA follows: TGTGCCAGCAGCGGACTAACTCCAAGCTCCTACAATGAGCAGTTCTTC. The full variable domain, its missing parts supplied by reference TRBV9 and TRBJ2-1, is DSGVTQTPKHLITATGQRVTLRCSPRSGDLSVYWYQQSLDQGLQFLIQYYNGEERAKGNILERFSAQQFPDLHSELNLSSLELGDSALYFCASSGLTPSSYNEQFFGPGTRLTVL.

V is TRBV10-3 and J is TRBJ1-3, with a weak D call TRBD1 (6 bases). CDR1 and CDR2 from the germline V gene are ENHRY and SYGVKD. The V end lost 4 bases, the J end lost 4 bases, and 8 bases lay between the germline ends. The CDR3 contains 13 residues. CDR3: CAISGTAGNTIYF. The DNA of the CDR3 is TGTGCCATCAGTGGGACAGCCGGAAACACCATATATTTT.

This chain links TRBV25-1 with TRBJ2-3, with 10 bases lining up with TRBD2. V lost 1 base to trimming and J lost 7 bases; unmatched junction nucleotides: 8. This CDR3 is built from 16 residues. The V gene's germline CDR1 is MGHDK and CDR2 SYGVNS. The CDR3 bases are TGTGCCAGCAGTGAATTTCGGGCTAGCGGGAGACATACGCAGTATTTT. Encoded protein: CASSEFRASGRHTQYF.

The genes are TRBV6-6 and TRBJ2-7, with a possible D match to TRBD1 (6 bases). The V and J ends lost 4 bases and 2 bases respectively, with 9 bases between them. The CDR3 has 13 amino acids. Germline loops: CDR1 MNHNY, CDR2 SVGAGI (reference sequence). Written as DNA, the CDR3 is TGTGCCAGCAGTTTAGAGGGGGCCTACGAGCAGTACTTC. It encodes CASSLEGAYEQYF.

The chain employs TRBV4-1 and TRBJ2-3; 11 bases fit TRBD2. CDR1 and CDR2 from the germline V gene are MGHRA and YSYEKL. Trimming took 3 bases from V and 4 from J; bases not matched to a gene: 9. The CDR3 loop spans 17 amino acids. CDR3 residues: CASSQVAGGSGADTQYF. DNA of the CDR3: TGCGCCAGCAGCCAGGTAGCGGGGGGGAGCGGGGCAGATACGCAGTATTTT.

The gene calls are TRBV29-1 and TRBJ1-2, with D possibly TRBD1 on 6 matching bases. The CDR3 sequence is 9 residues long. Germline assignment: CDR1 SQVTM and CDR2 ANQGSEA. V lost 6 bases, J lost 7 bases, and 6 bases lay in between. The CDR3 nucleotides are TGCAGCGTGGACAGTGGCTACACCTTC. Amino acids: CSVDSGYTF.

The rearrangement joins TRBV19 to TRBJ2-1; 13 nucleotides line up with TRBD2. From germline, CDR1 is LNHDA and CDR2 SQIVND (reference sequence). This CDR3 is built from 13 residues. V gave up 10 bases and J gave up 10 bases; unmatched junction bases: 7. The CDR3 DNA reads as TGTGCCACGAGGACTAGCGGGAGTCAGGAGCAGTTCTTC. It codes for CATRTSGSQEQFF.

The chain has TRBV29-1 and TRBJ1-2, with a possible D match to TRBD1 (5 bases). V lost 8 bases and J 0 bases, leaving 13 bases between the germline ends. The CDR3 extends over 13 amino acids. Germline CDR1 reads SQVTM; CDR2 reads ANQGSEA. This CDR3 reads CSSGGVANYGYTF. The CDR3 region has the DNA TGCAGCTCGGGGGGGGTAGCTAACTATGGCTACACCTTC.